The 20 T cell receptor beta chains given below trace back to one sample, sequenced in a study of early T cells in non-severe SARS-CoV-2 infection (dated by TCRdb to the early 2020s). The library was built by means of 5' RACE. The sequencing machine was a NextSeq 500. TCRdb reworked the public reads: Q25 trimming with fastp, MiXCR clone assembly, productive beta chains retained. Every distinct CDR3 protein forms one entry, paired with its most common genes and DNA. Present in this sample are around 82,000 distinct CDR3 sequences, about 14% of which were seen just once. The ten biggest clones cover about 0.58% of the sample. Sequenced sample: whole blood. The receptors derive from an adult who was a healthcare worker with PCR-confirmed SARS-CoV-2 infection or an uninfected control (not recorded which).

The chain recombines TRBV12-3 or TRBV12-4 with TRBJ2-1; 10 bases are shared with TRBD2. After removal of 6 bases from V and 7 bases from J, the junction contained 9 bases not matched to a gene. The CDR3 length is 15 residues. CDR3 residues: CASREAGGEFNEQFF. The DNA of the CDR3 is TGTGCCAGCAGGGAAGCGGGGGGGGAATTTAATGAGCAGTTCTTC.

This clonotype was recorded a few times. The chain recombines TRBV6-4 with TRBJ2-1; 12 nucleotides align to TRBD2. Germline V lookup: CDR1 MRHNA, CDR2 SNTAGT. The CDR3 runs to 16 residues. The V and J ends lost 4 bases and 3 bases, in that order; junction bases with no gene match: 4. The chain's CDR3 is CASSGTSGEGYNEQFF. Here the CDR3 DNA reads TGTGCCAGCAGTGGGACTAGCGGGGAGGGCTACAATGAGCAGTTCTTC.

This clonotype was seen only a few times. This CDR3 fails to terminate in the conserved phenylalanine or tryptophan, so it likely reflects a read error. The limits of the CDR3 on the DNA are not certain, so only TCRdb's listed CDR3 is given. The chain's CDR3 is CAWSQTGQAPRQL. The chain links TRBV30 to TRBJ2-2; TRBD1, the D gene given by the table, was not confirmed from the DNA. Counting both end residues, the CDR3 totals 13 amino acids. The germline V gene encodes CDR1 GTSNPN and CDR2 SVGIG (reference sequence).

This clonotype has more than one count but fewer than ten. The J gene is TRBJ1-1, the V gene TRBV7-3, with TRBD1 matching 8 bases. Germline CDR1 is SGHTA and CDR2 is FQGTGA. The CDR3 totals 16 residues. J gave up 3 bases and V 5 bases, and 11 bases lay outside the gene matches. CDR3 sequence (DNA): TGTGCCAGCAGCCTAAACCCGGACAGGGAGCACACTGAAGCTTTCTTT. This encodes CASSLNPDREHTEAFF.

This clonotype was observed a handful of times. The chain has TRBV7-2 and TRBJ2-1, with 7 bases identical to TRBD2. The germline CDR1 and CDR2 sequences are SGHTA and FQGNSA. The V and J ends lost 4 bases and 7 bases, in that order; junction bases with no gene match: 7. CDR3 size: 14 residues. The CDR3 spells CASSSRLAMNEQFF. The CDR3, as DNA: TGTGCCAGCAGCTCAAGACTAGCAATGAATGAGCAGTTCTTC.

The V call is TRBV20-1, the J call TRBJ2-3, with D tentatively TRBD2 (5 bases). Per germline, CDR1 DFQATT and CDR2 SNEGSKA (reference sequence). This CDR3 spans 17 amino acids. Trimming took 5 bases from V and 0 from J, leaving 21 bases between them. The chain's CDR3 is CSAGVWGNGVSTDTQYF. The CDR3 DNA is TGCAGTGCTGGAGTATGGGGTAACGGGGTGAGCACAGATACGCAGTATTTT.

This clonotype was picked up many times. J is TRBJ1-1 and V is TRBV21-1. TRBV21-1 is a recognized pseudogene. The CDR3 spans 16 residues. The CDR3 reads CASSKGFRIRNTEAFF. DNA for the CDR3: TGTGCCAGCAGCAAAGGTTTCAGGATCAGGAACACTGAAGCTTTCTTT.

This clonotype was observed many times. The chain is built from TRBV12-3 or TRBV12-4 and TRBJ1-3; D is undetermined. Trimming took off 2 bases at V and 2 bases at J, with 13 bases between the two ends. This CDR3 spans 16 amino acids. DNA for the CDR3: TGTGCCAGCAGTTTATCGGCCTGGGCAGCTGGAAACACCATATATTTT. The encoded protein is CASSLSAWAAGNTIYF.

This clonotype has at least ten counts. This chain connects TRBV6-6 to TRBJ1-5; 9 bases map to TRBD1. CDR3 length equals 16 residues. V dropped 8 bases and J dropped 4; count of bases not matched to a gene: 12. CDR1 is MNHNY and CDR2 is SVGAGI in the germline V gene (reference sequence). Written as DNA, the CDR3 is TGTGCCAGCGGTAAAAGGAGGGACAGGGAAAATCAGCCCCAGCATTTT. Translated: CASGKRRDRENQPQHF.

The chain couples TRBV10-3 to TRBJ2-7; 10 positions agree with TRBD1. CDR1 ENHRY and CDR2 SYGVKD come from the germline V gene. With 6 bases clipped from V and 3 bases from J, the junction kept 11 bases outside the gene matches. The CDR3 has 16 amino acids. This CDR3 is CAIRGTGEAGIYEQYV. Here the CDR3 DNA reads TGTGCCATCAGGGGGACAGGGGAAGCGGGGATCTACGAGCAGTACGTC.

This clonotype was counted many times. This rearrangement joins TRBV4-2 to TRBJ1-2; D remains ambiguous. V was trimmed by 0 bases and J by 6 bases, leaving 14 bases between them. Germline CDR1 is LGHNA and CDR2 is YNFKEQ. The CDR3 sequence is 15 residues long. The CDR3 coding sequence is TGTGCCAGCAGCCAAGATGCGTCGACGGTGAATGGCTACACCTTC. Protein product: CASSQDASTVNGYTF.

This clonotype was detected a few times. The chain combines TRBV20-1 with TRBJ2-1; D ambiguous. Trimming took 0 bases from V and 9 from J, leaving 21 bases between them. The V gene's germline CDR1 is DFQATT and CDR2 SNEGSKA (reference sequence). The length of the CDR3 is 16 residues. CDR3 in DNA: TGCAGTGCTAGAGATCTCGCTAGTAAAATTTTTAGTGAGCAGTTCTTC. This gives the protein CSARDLASKIFSEQFF.

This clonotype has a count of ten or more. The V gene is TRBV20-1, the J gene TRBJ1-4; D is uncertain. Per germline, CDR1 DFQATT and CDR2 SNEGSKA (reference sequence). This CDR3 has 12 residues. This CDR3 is CPKEQSQEKLFF. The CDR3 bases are TGCCCAAAGGAACAGTCCCAAGAAAAACTGTTTTTT.

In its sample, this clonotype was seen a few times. CDR3 coding DNA: TGTGCTAGTGGTTTGCTACGGGGGGACAATGAGCAGTTCTTC. It translates to CASGLLRGDNEQFF. The chain uses TRBV12-5 and TRBJ2-1; 7 positions agree with TRBD2. This CDR3 spans 14 amino acids. Germline V gives CDR1 LGHNT, CDR2 FRNRAP. With 2 bases clipped from V and 5 bases from J, the junction kept 3 bases outside the gene matches.

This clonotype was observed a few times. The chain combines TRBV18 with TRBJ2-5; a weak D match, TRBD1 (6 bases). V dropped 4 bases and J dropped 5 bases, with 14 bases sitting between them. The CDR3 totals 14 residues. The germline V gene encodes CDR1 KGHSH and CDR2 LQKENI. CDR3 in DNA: TGTGCCAGCTCACACAACACAGGGACGGAGACCCAGTACTTC. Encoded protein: CASSHNTGTETQYF.

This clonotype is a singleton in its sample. CDR3 loop: CSVGALGVTEAFF. As DNA, the CDR3 is TGCAGCGTTGGTGCTCTTGGGGTCACTGAAGCTTTCTTT. The V gene is TRBV29-1, the J gene TRBJ1-1; D is unclear. This CDR3 spans 13 amino acids. Between the trimmed V and J ends, which lost 4 bases and 4 bases, there was a span of 13 bases. Germline V lookup: CDR1 SQVTM, CDR2 ANQGSEA.

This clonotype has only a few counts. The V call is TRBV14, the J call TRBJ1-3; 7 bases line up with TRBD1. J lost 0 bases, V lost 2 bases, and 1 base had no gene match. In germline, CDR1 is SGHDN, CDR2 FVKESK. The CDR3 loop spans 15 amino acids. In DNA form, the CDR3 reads TGTGCCAGCAGCCAAAGACAGGGCTCTGGAAACACCATATATTTT. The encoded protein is CASSQRQGSGNTIYF. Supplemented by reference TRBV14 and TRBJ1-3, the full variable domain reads EAGVTQFPSHSVIEKGQTVTLRCDPISGHDNLYWYRRVMGKEIKFLLHFVKESKQDESGMPNNRFLAERTGGTYSTLKVQPAELEDSGVYFCASSQRQGSGNTIYFGEGSWLTVV.

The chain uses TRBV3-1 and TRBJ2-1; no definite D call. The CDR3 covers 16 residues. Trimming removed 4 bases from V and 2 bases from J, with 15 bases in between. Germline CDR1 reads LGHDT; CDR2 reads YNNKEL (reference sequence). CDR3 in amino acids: CASSRLRVHPYNEQFF. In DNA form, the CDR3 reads TGTGCCAGCAGCCGTCTCCGGGTGCACCCCTACAATGAGCAGTTCTTC.

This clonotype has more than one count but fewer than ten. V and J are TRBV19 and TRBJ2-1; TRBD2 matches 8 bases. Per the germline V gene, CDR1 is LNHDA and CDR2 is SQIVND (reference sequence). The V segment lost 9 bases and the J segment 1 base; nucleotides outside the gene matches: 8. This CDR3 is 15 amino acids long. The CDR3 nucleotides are TGTGCCAGCGCTCCACTAGCGGTGTCCTACAATGAGCAGTTCTTC. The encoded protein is CASAPLAVSYNEQFF.

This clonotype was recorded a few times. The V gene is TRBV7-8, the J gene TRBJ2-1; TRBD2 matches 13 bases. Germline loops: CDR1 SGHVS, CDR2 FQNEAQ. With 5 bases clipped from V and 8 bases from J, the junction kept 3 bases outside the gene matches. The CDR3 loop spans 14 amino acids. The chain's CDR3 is CASSPGLAGDEQFF. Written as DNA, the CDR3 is TGTGCCAGCAGCCCTGGACTAGCGGGGGATGAGCAGTTCTTC.